Listed here is a single TCR beta chain. Per the original data handling: For nucleated cells, counts were estimated from reference gene primer amplification. TCRdb's copy holds only in-frame clones and misses some; the assay was immunoSEQ multiplex PCR. That table supplies the V and J calls and clone size; D and trimming were determined from the DNA. Among some 40,000 clones listed, roughly 84% were seen once. The V segment lost 5 bases and the J segment 7 bases; nucleotides outside the gene matches: 8. The CDR3 sequence is 15 residues long. Germline V CDR1 and CDR2: MNHEY, SVGEGT. The record originates from a study of blood T cell repertoires in COVID-19.

Sample: peripheral blood. The source is a man aged 45 to 65 with active or convalescent COVID-19. The V and J genes are TRBV6-2 or TRBV6-3 and TRBJ1-4; 9 nucleotides line up with TRBD1. The CDR3 bases are TGTGCCAGCAGTGCCCGCCGGGACAGGGTTGAAAAACTGTTTTTT. This gives the protein CASSARRDRVEKLFF.